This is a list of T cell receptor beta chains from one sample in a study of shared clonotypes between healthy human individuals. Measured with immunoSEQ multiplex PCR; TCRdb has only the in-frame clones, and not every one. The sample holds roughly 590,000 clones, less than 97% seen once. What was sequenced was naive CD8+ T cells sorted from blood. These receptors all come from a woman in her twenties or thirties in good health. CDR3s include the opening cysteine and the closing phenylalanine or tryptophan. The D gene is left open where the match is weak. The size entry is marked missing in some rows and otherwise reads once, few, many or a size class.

CDR3 DNA: TGTGCCAGCTCAGATAGCGGGGAGGGACGAGGCTACGAGCAGTACTTC
CDR3 protein: CASSDSGEGRGYEQYF
D gene: TRBD2
J gene: TRBJ2-7
clone size: NA
V gene: TRBV7-9

CDR3 DNA: TGTGCCAGCAGCTTGACAGGGCCGAACGAAGCTTTCTTT
CDR3 protein: CASSLTGPNEAFF
D gene: NA
J gene: TRBJ1-1
clone size: NA
V gene: TRBV5-4

CDR3 DNA: TGCAGTGCTAGCTCGACAGGCCCCCAGTACTTC
CDR3 protein: CSASSTGPQYF
D gene: NA
J gene: TRBJ2-5
clone size: few
V gene: TRBV20-1

CDR3 DNA: TGTGCCAGCAGGGAGTACGCGGGAAGACCCTACGAGCAGTACTTC
CDR3 protein: CASREYAGRPYEQYF
D gene: NA
J gene: TRBJ2-7
clone size: NA
V gene: TRBV2

CDR3 DNA: TGCAGCGTTGAAGACTCAGGTTTGCGAACACCTGAAGCTTTCTTT
CDR3 protein: CSVEDSGLRTPEAFF
D gene: NA
J gene: TRBJ1-1
clone size: NA
V gene: TRBV29-1

CDR3 DNA: TGTGCCAGCAGTCTCACCCGGACAGGGGTCACCGGGGAGCTGTTTTTT
CDR3 protein: CASSLTRTGVTGELFF
D gene: TRBD1
J gene: TRBJ2-2
clone size: NA
V gene: TRBV28

CDR3 DNA: TGTGCCAGCAGCTTAGCGGACAGGGAAGACTACAATGAGCAGTTCTTC
CDR3 protein: CASSLADREDYNEQFF
D gene: TRBD1
J gene: TRBJ2-1
clone size: once
V gene: TRBV7-9

CDR3 DNA: TGTGCCAGCAGCCCCCACAGGGCCTCTGGAAACACCATATATTTT
CDR3 protein: CASSPHRASGNTIYF
D gene: NA
J gene: TRBJ1-3
clone size: NA
V gene: TRBV9

CDR3 DNA: TGTGCCATCAGTGGGGCTAACAATGAGCAGTTCTTC
CDR3 protein: CAISGANNEQFF
D gene: NA
J gene: TRBJ2-1
clone size: NA
V gene: TRBV10-3

CDR3 DNA: TGTGCCAGCAGTTACCATCGGTTTTCCCCCTATTCACCCCTCCACTTT
CDR3 protein: CASSYHRFSPYSPLHF
D gene: NA
J gene: TRBJ1-6
clone size: once
V gene: TRBV6-5

CDR3 DNA: TGTGCCAGCAGTTTATCTATGGGGACTACCTCCACCGAGCAGTACTTC
CDR3 protein: CASSLSMGTTSTEQYF
D gene: TRBD2
J gene: TRBJ2-7
clone size: NA
V gene: TRBV27

CDR3 DNA: TGTGCCAGCAGCCAAGATGAAACAGGGAGGACTGAAGCTTTCTTT
CDR3 protein: CASSQDETGRTEAFF
D gene: NA
J gene: TRBJ1-1
clone size: NA
V gene: TRBV14

CDR3 DNA: TGTGCCAGCAGCGTAGATGGGGACCACGAGCAGTACTTC
CDR3 protein: CASSVDGDHEQYF
D gene: NA
J gene: TRBJ2-7
clone size: NA
V gene: TRBV9

CDR3 DNA: TGTGCCAGCAGTTTAAGGGGGGTGGCAGATACGCAGTATTTT
CDR3 protein: CASSLRGVADTQYF
D gene: NA
J gene: TRBJ2-3
clone size: NA
V gene: TRBV27

CDR3 DNA: TGTGCCAGCAGTTTCGGCCGAGACTACGAGCAGTACTTC
CDR3 protein: CASSFGRDYEQYF
D gene: NA
J gene: TRBJ2-7
clone size: NA
V gene: TRBV27

CDR3 DNA: TGTGCCAGCAGCTGGGGGACAGGGGCCCACACTGAAGCTTTCTTT
CDR3 protein: CASSWGTGAHTEAFF
D gene: TRBD1
J gene: TRBJ1-1
clone size: NA
V gene: TRBV7-8

CDR3 DNA: TGCGCCAGCAGCTTAGGCAACAACCTCTACGAGCAGTACTTC
CDR3 protein: CASSLGNNLYEQYF
D gene: NA
J gene: TRBJ2-7
clone size: NA
V gene: TRBV5-1